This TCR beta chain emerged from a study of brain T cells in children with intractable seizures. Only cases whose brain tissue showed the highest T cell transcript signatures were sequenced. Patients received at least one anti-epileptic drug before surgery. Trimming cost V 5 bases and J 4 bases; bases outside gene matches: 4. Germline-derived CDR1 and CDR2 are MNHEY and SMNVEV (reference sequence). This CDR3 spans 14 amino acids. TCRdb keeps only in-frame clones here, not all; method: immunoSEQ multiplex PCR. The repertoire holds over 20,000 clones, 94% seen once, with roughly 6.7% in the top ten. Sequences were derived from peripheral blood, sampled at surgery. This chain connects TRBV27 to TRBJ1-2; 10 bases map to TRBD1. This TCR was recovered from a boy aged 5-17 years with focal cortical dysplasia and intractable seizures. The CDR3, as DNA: TGTGCCAGCAGTACCCGGACAGGGGGCTATGGCTACACCTTC. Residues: CASSTRTGGYGYTF.